The 20 T cell receptor beta chains below were found in one sample sequenced in a study of chronic HIV infection and antiretroviral therapy. From the 5' RACE reads, TCRdb called clonotypes with MiXCR, one entry per CDR3 protein. Of 40,000 to 50,000 distinct CDR3 sequences listed, about 20% are singletons. Material: peripheral blood. These receptors originate from an adult who had HIV and had not received antiretroviral therapy, or was an uninfected healthy control (not recorded which).

The rearrangement uses TRBV28 and TRBJ2-7; 13 bases match TRBD2. V was clipped by 6 bases and J by 5 bases; unmatched bases: 4. Per the germline V gene, CDR1 is MDHEN and CDR2 is SYDVKM. The CDR3 contains 14 residues. CDR3 bases: TGTGCCAGCAGAAAGGGACTAGCGGGACACGAGCAGTACTTC. It specifies CASRKGLAGHEQYF.

This clonotype occurred a few times. The genes are TRBV29-1 and TRBJ2-7; TRBD2 agrees at 8 bases. CDR3 length: 15 residues. Germline lookup yields CDR1 SQVTM and CDR2 ANQGSEA. Trimming cost V 4 bases and J 0 bases; bases outside gene matches: 8. For the CDR3, the DNA is TGCAGCGTTGGAGGCGGGAGGCCCCTCTCCTACGAGCAGTACTTC. This sequence encodes CSVGGGRPLSYEQYF.

This clonotype was counted between two and nine times. V and J are TRBV30 and TRBJ2-6, with a weak D call TRBD2 (5 bases). The CDR3 loop spans 15 amino acids. Trimming cost V 5 bases and J 0 bases, with 11 bases left between them. CDR1 is GTSNPN, CDR2 SVGIG, per germline (reference sequence). The chain's CDR3 is CAWDELDSGANVLTF. In DNA form, the CDR3 reads TGTGCCTGGGATGAACTAGACTCTGGGGCCAACGTCCTGACTTTC.

This clonotype appeared a few times. The chain uses TRBV20-1 and TRBJ2-2; unclear D gene. Germline assignment: CDR1 DFQATT and CDR2 SNEGSKA (reference sequence). The V gene lost 3 bases and the J gene lost 1 base, with 9 bases spanning the gap. CDR3 length equals 14 residues. CDR3 coding DNA: TGCAGTGCTAGTCGGCAACAGAACACCGGGGAGCTGTTTTTT. It specifies CSASRQQNTGELFF.

The sample holds a few counts of this clonotype. This chain uses TRBV5-1 with TRBJ2-5; D is unclear. Trimming removed 3 bases from V and 0 bases from J, with 12 bases in between. CDR1 and CDR2 from the germline V gene are SGHRS and YFSETQ. This CDR3 is 15 amino acids long. The CDR3 protein is CASSSNDLNQETQYF. DNA for the CDR3: TGCGCCAGCAGCTCCAACGACCTAAACCAAGAGACCCAGTACTTC.

V usage is TRBV2 and J usage is TRBJ2-1; 13 bases line up with TRBD2. The CDR3 sequence is 14 residues long. CDR1 is SNHLY and CDR2 is FYNNEI in the germline V gene. The V gene end was trimmed by 6 bases and the J gene end by 9 bases; junction bases not matched to a gene: 5. The CDR3 DNA sequence: TGTGCCAGCAGCCTGGGACTAGCGGGAACTGAGCAGTTCTTC. It is translated as CASSLGLAGTEQFF.

The gene calls are TRBV20-1 and TRBJ1-4; D call uncertain. The CDR3 spans 13 residues. V was cut by 1 base and J by 8 bases, with 11 bases left in between. CDR1 is DFQATT, CDR2 SNEGSKA, per germline (reference sequence). The CDR3 DNA is TGCAGTGCTAGAGGTGATCTACGCGAAAAACTGTTTTTT. It is translated as CSARGDLREKLFF.

The chain carries TRBV20-1 and TRBJ2-7; no definite D call. The CDR3 has 14 residues. The V end was cut by 3 bases, the J end by 6 bases, with 18 bases between. Germline V gene sequence: CDR1 DFQATT, CDR2 SNEGSKA (reference sequence). The CDR3 region is CSARVLLVAPEQYF. The CDR3 region has the DNA TGCAGTGCTAGGGTCCTTTTAGTAGCTCCCGAGCAGTACTTC.

The V and J genes are TRBV28 and TRBJ2-5, with D tentatively TRBD2 (6 bases). Deletions cut 4 bases from V and 7 bases from J, with 19 bases between. There are 15 residues in the CDR3. Germline V gene lookup returns CDR1 MDHEN and CDR2 SYDVKM. The CDR3 nucleotides are TGTGCCAGCAGTTATGCGGGATCTGGGGGGAGGACCCAGTACTTC. Translated: CASSYAGSGGRTQYF.

This clonotype was detected a few times. The V call is TRBV5-1, the J call TRBJ1-1; 12 bases are shared with TRBD1. The V and J ends lost 3 bases and 5 bases, in that order; junction bases with no gene match: 8. Per germline, CDR1 SGHRS and CDR2 YFSETQ. This CDR3 comprises 16 residues. The CDR3 reads CASSWGTGGAGTEAFF. The DNA for the CDR3 is TGCGCCAGCAGCTGGGGGACAGGGGGCGCGGGGACTGAAGCTTTCTTT.

The rearrangement uses TRBV11-1 and TRBJ2-1, with a tentative D call TRBD2 (6 bases). The germline CDR1 and CDR2 sequences are SGHAT and FQDESV (reference sequence). The CDR3 consists of 13 residues. The V end lost 5 bases, the J end lost 7 bases, and 12 bases lay between the germline ends. The CDR3 DNA is TGTGCCAGCAGCCTGGGGCTAGCGAATGAGCAGTTCTTC. It encodes CASSLGLANEQFF.

The genes are TRBV29-1 and TRBJ1-1, with 9 bases identical to TRBD1. The CDR3 is made up of 12 amino acids. Germline V lookup: CDR1 SQVTM, CDR2 ANQGSEA. V shed 6 bases and J 10 bases; nucleotides not matched to a gene: 9. In DNA form, the CDR3 reads TGCAGCGTAGTACAGGGGGCGTTAGGAGCTTTCTTT. As protein: CSVVQGALGAFF.

The rearrangement joins TRBV5-1 to TRBJ1-1; D not resolved. The CDR3 spans 13 residues. Germline assignment: CDR1 SGHRS and CDR2 YFSETQ. V was clipped by 3 bases and J by 4 bases, with 10 bases between them. CDR3 DNA: TGCGCCAGCAGCTCCCGGACGAGCACTGAAGCTTTCTTT. Amino acid sequence: CASSSRTSTEAFF.

On this clonotype itself: Sequence at one end of the junction differs from germline and may be a read error. This rearrangement joins TRBV5-6 to TRBJ1-5; D unclear. This CDR3 is 16 amino acids long. CDR1 is SGHDT and CDR2 is YYEEEE in the germline V gene. In DNA form, the CDR3 reads TGTGTCAGCAGCTTGGCGGCGGGGTATAGCAATCAGCCCCAGCATTTT. It encodes CVSSLAAGYSNQPQHF.

Only a few counts were recorded for this clonotype. The chain couples TRBV5-1 to TRBJ2-4; TRBD2 aligns across 7 bases. Losses at the gene ends were 2 bases for V and 6 bases for J; bases not matched to a gene: 8. The CDR3 totals 15 residues. Germline V gene sequence: CDR1 SGHRS, CDR2 YFSETQ. The CDR3 is CASSLVGGSGNIQYF. The CDR3 DNA reads TGCGCCAGCAGCTTAGTTGGCGGGAGTGGAAACATTCAGTACTTC.

This sequence joins TRBV20-1 and TRBJ2-1; D might be TRBD1 (5 bases). Trimming left V 1 base short and J 7 bases short, with 17 bases between. Looked up from germline, CDR1 is DFQATT and CDR2 is SNEGSKA (reference sequence). The CDR3 extends over 15 amino acids. The CDR3 nucleotides are TGCAGTGCTAGAGGAGGTTCAGGGCTCGGAAATGAGCAGTTCTTC. Amino acids: CSARGGSGLGNEQFF.

The CDR3 loop reads CASSDPGTVSYEQYF. The CDR3 DNA follows: TGTGCCAGCAGTGACCCCGGGACGGTAAGCTACGAGCAGTACTTC. This chain uses TRBV25-1 with TRBJ2-7, with D perhaps assigned TRBD1 or TRBD2 (5 bases each). Trimming pared 3 bases from V and 3 bases from J, leaving 15 bases between. The CDR3 has 15 residues. Germline V gives CDR1 MGHDK, CDR2 SYGVNS.

This clonotype turned up a few times. The gene calls are TRBV11-1 and TRBJ2-1; D tentatively fits TRBD1 or TRBD2 (5 bases each). Germline CDR1 reads SGHAT; CDR2 reads FQDESV (reference sequence). This CDR3 has 15 amino acids. Trimming took 5 bases from V and 9 from J, leaving 20 bases between them. This CDR3 reads CASSLAGTSSIEQFF. CDR3 DNA: TGTGCCAGCAGCCTGGCCGGGACCAGCTCCATTGAGCAGTTCTTC.

This sequence joins TRBV28 and TRBJ2-3; TRBD2 is a possible D gene (5 bases). This CDR3 is 16 amino acids long. Trimming cost V 0 bases and J 2 bases, with 12 bases left between them. Germline V gene data show CDR1 as MDHEN and CDR2 as SYDVKM. CDR3 bases: TGTGCCAGCAGTTTATGGGAGGATTGGTACACAGATACGCAGTATTTT. Its protein product is CASSLWEDWYTDTQYF.

This rearrangement joins TRBV5-1 to TRBJ2-3; TRBD1 aligns across 8 bases. V shed 4 bases and J 4 bases; nucleotides not matched to a gene: 5. Germline CDR1 SGHRS, CDR2 YFSETQ. There are 14 residues in the CDR3. The CDR3 nucleotides read TGCGCCAGCAGCACCGGACAGGGCTCAGATACGCAGTATTTT. As protein: CASSTGQGSDTQYF.